This TCR beta chain came from a study of cytomegalovirus exposure and HLA in healthy donors. Study-level findings and limits: The tendency of first-cohort TCR clusters to co-occur in the 120 or so validation repertoires was the finding of a later analysis. Despite most TCR sequences being rare, some public TCRs occurred in many donors.

Notes on this clone: Its antigen is undetermined.

Produced via immunoSEQ multiplex PCR; TCRdb's table is partial and in-frame only. This sample has 160,000 or so clones, with roughly 84% found just once. The TCR comes from a man under 40 in good health and CMV-seropositive. Sequenced sample: PBMCs.

CDR3 residues: CASSARLAGYNEQFF. The DNA of the CDR3 is TGTGCCAGCAGTGCCCGCCTAGCGGGATACAATGAGCAGTTCTTC. J is TRBJ2-1 and V is TRBV25-1; 9 positions match TRBD2. Germline V lookup: CDR1 MGHDK, CDR2 SYGVNS. Trimming at V came to 4 bases and at J to 4 bases, leaving 5 bases not matched to a gene. The CDR3 loop spans 15 amino acids.